Sequencing of this T cell receptor (beta chain) was carried out in a study of cytomegalovirus exposure and HLA in healthy donors. General observations from the study: In vitro testing confirmed a few CMV-associated chains as specific for CMV antigens. Reports indicated that the classifier achieved high specificity and sensitivity in diagnosing cytomegalovirus status.

Points on this clone: Its antigen is unidentified.

Separate from the roughly 700-subject first cohort, the approximately 120-subject validation cohort was the one that the donors belonged to. The method was immunoSEQ multiplex PCR; TCRdb's version includes in-frame clones alone and lacks a portion of them. The table lists fewer than 250,000 clones, 87% of them singletons, with 2.5% to 3% in the top ten. The source is a man between 18 and 35 years old in good health and CMV-seronegative. The sample comprised PBMCs.

The DNA for the CDR3 is TGTGCCAGCAGTGTAGCGTCTAGCACAGATACGCAGTATTTT. Its translation is CASSVASSTDTQYF. The rearrangement uses TRBV2 and TRBJ2-3; possibly TRBD2 for D (5 bases). Germline loops: CDR1 SNHLY, CDR2 FYNNEI. The CDR3 sequence is 14 residues long. The V end was cut by 4 bases, the J end by 0 bases, with 8 bases between.